Sequencing of this T cell receptor (beta chain) was carried out in a study of blood T cells in healthy people across ages (dated by TCRdb to between 2014 and 2016). Turning to the overall study: In model experiments, template switching captured roughly one uniquely barcoded TCR beta cDNA molecule for every two T cells. Using deep sequencing normalized with unique cDNA molecular identifiers, the study measured how TCR beta repertoire diversity changes with age. Four age groups were formed from the donors: young (average about 16 years), middle-aged (around 37), aged (around 68) and long-lived (around 82). To avoid experimental bias, donors of different ages were randomly spread across the sequencing lanes. Two additional independent replicas of 1 million unique cDNA reads from the same blood draw were analyzed for two donors (one aged 18 to 29 and one aged 80 or older). The investigation overall reported the following: Since profiling was done on bulk unsorted PBMCs, naive and antigen-experienced compartments could not be conclusively compared. As age increased, observed TCR beta diversity per million T cells dropped in a roughly linear way, and a significant reduction was already evident by age about 36. A strong correlation was found between observed TCR beta diversity and the percentage of naive T cells measured by flow cytometry. Donor CMV infection status was unknown, potentially confounding age-related changes in expanded clonotypes. Estimates of total diversity based on one million sequenced T cells were regarded as lower bounds and as underestimates. The long-lived group showed more naive CD4+ T cells, fewer expanded clones and increased TCR diversity than the aged group, suggesting age selection.

The library was built by means of 5' RACE. Sequencer: Illumina HiSeq 2500. A second 7 to 11 cycle PCR used a sample-barcoded 5' primer and a J-beta primer mix. A template-switch 5' adaptor carrying 12 random nucleotides introduced a unique molecular identifier onto each TCR beta cDNA molecule. Each sample yielded at least 3 million CDR3-containing paired-end reads. The Mint cDNA synthesis kit, primed by a TRBC-specific oligonucleotide, was used to synthesize first-strand cDNA from all RNA. Following uracil-DNA glycosylase treatment, a first 18-cycle PCR with universal primers M1SS and BC2_uni_R was performed on all cDNA. In the source study's methods: Normalization of each sample was performed by random selection of 1 million high-quality reads, each carrying a distinct molecular identifier. Instead of being binned into consensus sequences, reads that shared molecular identifiers were thrown out. MiTCR, with a Q25 quality threshold and the strictest error-elimination algorithm, was used for CDR3 identification, clonotype clustering and error correction. A nonparametric unseen species model using Euler transformation provided a lower-bound estimate of total TCR beta diversity. TCRdb cleaned the public reads at Q25 with fastp, built clones with MiXCR and kept in-frame beta chains. Merged by CDR3 protein, the rows form single entries marked with the most common genes and DNA. It is TCRdb's table, rather than the study itself, that gives the V and J calls and clone size. The sample has about a million distinct CDR3 sequences on record, roughly 51% of them singletons. The ten largest clones add up to 20% to 25% of the sample.

At the junction V is shortened by 6 bases and J by 8 bases, with 17 bases in between. From the cysteine through the phenylalanine, the CDR3 covers 14 amino acids. Only CDR3 DNA is held: 42 bases, read in frame from base 1. As regards this clonotype: The clone's antigen remains unknown. No per-base quality is available; no much larger clone lies one base away.

The donors were around 39 Caucasian individuals from Russia, aged 6 to 90 years, who were systemically healthy. Approximately 10 milliliters of peripheral blood were collected from each donor into EDTA-treated Vacutainer tubes. Ficoll-Paque density-gradient centrifugation was used to isolate PBMCs, with at least 6 million per sample. Total RNA, at least 6 micrograms per sample, was extracted from PBMCs with Trizol reagent. For every donor, flow cytometry on a PBMC aliquot measured the percentage of naive CD45RAhigh/CD27high T cells. The rearranged chain carries TRBV12-3 or TRBV12-4 and TRBJ2-1; the D gene is perhaps TRBD2, on 6 matching bases. The receptor's source is a woman in her sixties in good health. The sample taken for sequencing was blood. The DNA is TGTGCCAGCAGCTTCTGGGGGGTCGGCGATGAGCAGTTCTTC. This yields the protein CASSFWGVGDEQFF.